This T cell receptor beta chain was sequenced for a study of cytomegalovirus exposure and HLA in healthy donors. Study conclusions and caveats: In the roughly 120 validation repertoires, a later analysis found that first-cohort TCR clusters tended to co-occur.

Of note for this clone: As yet, its antigen is unknown.

Using immunoSEQ multiplex PCR, the repertoire was profiled, and TCRdb retains in-frame clones only, with some absent. This repertoire shows about 360,000 clones, approximately 90% found once; its top ten account for approximately 0.8%. Germline V lookup: CDR1 MDHEN, CDR2 SYDVKM. The CDR3 has 14 residues. Trimming took off 2 bases at V and 0 bases at J, with 5 bases between the two ends. This receptor was obtained from a woman aged 18-29 years in good health and CMV-seronegative. Source material: PBMCs. The genes are TRBV28 and TRBJ1-3; D is unclear. CDR3: CASSLGLSGNTIYF. In DNA form, the CDR3 reads TGTGCCAGCAGTTTAGGCCTCTCTGGAAACACCATATATTTT.